The present TCR beta chain was sequenced within a study of blood T cell repertoires in COVID-19. Turning to the study itself: Whether acute or convalescent, the COVID-19 samples came from the United States, Italy and Spain. In each case, the material was cDNA or gDNA derived from T cells, B-cell-depleted T cells, or PBMCs.

Original handling: Counts of nucleated cells, estimated from reference gene primer amplification, were obtained. Clones were sequenced by immunoSEQ multiplex PCR, and TCRdb holds only the in-frame ones, with some missing. V, J and clone size reflect that table, while D and trimming were determined from the DNA. The sample holds about 140,000 clones, around nine tenths seen once. Germline V gene sequence: CDR1 GTSNPN, CDR2 SVGIG (reference sequence). Trimming cost V 8 bases and J 6 bases; bases outside gene matches: 13. This CDR3 spans 15 amino acids. This TCR derives from a woman aged 50 to 60 with active or convalescent COVID-19. The chain joins TRBV30 to TRBJ2-2; 9 bases align to TRBD1. Sequenced input: peripheral blood. This chain's CDR3 is CARDRDFQGAGELFF. The CDR3, as DNA: TGTGCCCGGGACAGGGATTTTCAAGGAGCCGGGGAGCTGTTTTTT.